This TCR beta chain originates from a study of shared clonotypes between healthy human individuals. About this clone: Other DNA sequences from this sample encode an identical CDR3 as well.

Clones were read by immunoSEQ multiplex PCR, and TCRdb kept only the in-frame ones, dropping some. In the table there are around 2,000,000 clones, 85% to 95% of which are singletons. CD45RO-negative CD8 cells positively selected for CCR7 made up the naive population, which excluded terminally differentiated effector memory CD45RA+ cells. This CDR3 has 14 amino acids. Germline V lookup: CDR1 SGHNT, CDR2 YYREEE (reference sequence). V was pared by 0 bases and J by 1 base, with 8 bases between. The V gene is TRBV5-4, the J gene TRBJ2-7; TRBD2 might be the D (5 bases). The sequenced material came from naive CD8+ T cells sorted from blood. The receptor was isolated from a man between 18 and 35 years old in good health. The CDR3 DNA is TGTGCCAGCAGCTTGGAACGGGATTCCTACGAGCAGTACTTC. Its translation: CASSLERDSYEQYF. The variable domain in full, with the rest retrieved from reference TRBV5-4 and TRBJ2-7, is ETGVTQSPTHLIKTRGQQVTLRCSSQSGHNTVSWYQQALGQGPQFIFQYYREEENGRGNFPPRFSGLQFPNYSSELNVNALELDDSALYLCASSLERDSYEQYFGPGTRLTVT.